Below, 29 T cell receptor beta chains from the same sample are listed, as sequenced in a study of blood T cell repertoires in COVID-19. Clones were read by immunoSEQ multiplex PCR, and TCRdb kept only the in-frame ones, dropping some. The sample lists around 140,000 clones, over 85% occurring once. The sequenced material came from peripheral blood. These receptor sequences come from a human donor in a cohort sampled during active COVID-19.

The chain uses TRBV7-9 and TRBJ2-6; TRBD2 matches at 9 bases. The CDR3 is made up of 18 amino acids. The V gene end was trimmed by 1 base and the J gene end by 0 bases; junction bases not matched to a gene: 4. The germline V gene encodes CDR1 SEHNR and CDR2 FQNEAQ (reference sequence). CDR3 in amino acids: CASSLVAGDSSGANVLTF. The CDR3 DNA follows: TGTGCCAGCAGCTTAGTAGCGGGGGACTCCTCTGGGGCCAACGTCCTGACTTTC.

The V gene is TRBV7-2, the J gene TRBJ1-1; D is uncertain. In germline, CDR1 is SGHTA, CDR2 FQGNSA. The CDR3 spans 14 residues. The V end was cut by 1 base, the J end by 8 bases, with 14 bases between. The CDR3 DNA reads TGTGCCAGCAGCTTAGACAGTGGGAGAAAGGAAGCTTTCTTT. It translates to CASSLDSGRKEAFF.

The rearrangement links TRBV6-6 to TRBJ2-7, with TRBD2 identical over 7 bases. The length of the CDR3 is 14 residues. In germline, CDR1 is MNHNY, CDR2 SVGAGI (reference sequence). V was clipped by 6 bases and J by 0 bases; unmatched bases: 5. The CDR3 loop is CASRPGGDSYEQYF. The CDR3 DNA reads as TGTGCCAGCAGGCCTGGGGGGGACTCCTACGAGCAGTACTTC.

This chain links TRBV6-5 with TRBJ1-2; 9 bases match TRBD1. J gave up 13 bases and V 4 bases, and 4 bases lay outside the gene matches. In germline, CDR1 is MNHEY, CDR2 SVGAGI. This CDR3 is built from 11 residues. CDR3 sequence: CASSSRDRATF. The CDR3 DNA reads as TGTGCCAGCAGTTCCCGGGACAGGGCCACCTTC.

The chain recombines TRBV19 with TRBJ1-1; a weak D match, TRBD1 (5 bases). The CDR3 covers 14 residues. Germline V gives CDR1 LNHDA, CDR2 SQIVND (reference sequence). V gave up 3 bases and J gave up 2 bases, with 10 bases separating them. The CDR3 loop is CASSIGAGNTEAFF. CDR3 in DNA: TGTGCCAGTAGTATTGGGGCAGGCAACACTGAAGCTTTCTTT.

This chain's CDR3 is CASREIGLGTDTQYF. CDR3 nucleotide sequence: TGTGCCAGCAGAGAAATCGGGTTGGGCACAGATACGCAGTATTTT. The chain has TRBV27 and TRBJ2-3; D is uncertain. CDR1 and CDR2 (germline): MNHEY, SMNVEV (reference sequence). This CDR3 spans 15 amino acids. Trimming removed 6 bases from V and 1 base from J, with 14 bases in between.

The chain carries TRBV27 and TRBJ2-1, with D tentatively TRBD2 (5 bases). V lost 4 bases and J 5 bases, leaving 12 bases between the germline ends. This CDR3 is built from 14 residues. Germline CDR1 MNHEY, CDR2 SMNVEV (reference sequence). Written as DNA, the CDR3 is TGTGCCAGCAGTTATAGAGCGGAGAACAATGAGCAGTTCTTC. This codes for CASSYRAENNEQFF.

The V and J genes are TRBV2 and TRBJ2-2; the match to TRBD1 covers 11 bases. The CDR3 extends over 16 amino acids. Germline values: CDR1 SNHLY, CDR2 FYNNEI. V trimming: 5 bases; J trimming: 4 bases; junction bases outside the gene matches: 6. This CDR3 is CASSLDRGLGTGELFF. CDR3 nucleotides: TGTGCCAGCAGTTTGGACAGGGGGCTGGGCACCGGGGAGCTGTTTTTT.

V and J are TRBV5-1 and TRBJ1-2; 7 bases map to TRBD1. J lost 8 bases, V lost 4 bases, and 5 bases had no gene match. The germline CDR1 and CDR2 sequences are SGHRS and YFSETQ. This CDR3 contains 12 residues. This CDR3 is CASSPGQLGYTF. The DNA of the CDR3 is TGCGCCAGCAGCCCGGGACAGCTGGGCTACACCTTC.

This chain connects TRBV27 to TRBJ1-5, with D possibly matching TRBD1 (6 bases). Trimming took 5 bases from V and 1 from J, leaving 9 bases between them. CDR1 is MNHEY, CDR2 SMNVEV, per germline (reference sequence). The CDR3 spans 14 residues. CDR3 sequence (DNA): TGTGCCAGCAGTAATCAGGGGAGCAATCAGCCCCAGCATTTT. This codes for CASSNQGSNQPQHF.

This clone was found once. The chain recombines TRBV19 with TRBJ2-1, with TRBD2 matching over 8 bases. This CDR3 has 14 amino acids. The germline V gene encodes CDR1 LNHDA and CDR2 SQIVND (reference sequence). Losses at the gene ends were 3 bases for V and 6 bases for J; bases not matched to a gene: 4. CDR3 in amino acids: CASSIRGGLNEQFF. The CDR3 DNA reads TGTGCCAGTAGTATTCGGGGGGGCCTCAATGAGCAGTTCTTC.

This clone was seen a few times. The CDR3 sequence: CASTQEGPWYEQFF. The CDR3 nucleotides are TGTGCCAGCACCCAGGAGGGACCTTGGTATGAGCAGTTCTTC. The chain has TRBV6-6 and TRBJ2-1; maybe TRBD2 (6 bases). The CDR3 totals 14 residues. Germline loops: CDR1 MNHNY, CDR2 SVGAGI (reference sequence). Trimming removed 7 bases at V and 8 bases at J, with 18 bases between.

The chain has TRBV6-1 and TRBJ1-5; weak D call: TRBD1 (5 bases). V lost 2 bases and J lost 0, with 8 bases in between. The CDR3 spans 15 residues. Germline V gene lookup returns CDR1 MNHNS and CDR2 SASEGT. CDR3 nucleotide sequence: TGTGCCAGCAGTGAATGGGGGGGTAGCAATCAGCCCCAGCATTTT. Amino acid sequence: CASSEWGGSNQPQHF.

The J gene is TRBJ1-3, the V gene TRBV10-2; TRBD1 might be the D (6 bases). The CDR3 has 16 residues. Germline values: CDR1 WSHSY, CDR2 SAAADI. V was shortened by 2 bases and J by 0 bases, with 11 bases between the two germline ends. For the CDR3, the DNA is TGCGCCAGCAGTGAGATGGACAGCGGCTCTGGAAACACCATATATTTT. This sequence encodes CASSEMDSGSGNTIYF.

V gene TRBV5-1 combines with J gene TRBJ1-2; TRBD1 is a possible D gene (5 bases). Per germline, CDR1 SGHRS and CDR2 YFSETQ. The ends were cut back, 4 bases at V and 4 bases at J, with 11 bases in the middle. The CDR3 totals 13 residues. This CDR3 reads CASSRGGVYGYTF. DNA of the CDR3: TGCGCCAGCAGCCGTGGGGGGGTCTATGGCTACACCTTC.

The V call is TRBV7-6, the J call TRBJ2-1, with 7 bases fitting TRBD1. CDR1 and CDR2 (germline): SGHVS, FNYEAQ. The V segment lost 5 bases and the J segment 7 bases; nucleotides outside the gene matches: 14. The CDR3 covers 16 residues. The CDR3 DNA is TGTGCCAGCAGCACGAACAGGGGATCCTTGGGGAATGAGCAGTTCTTC. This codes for CASSTNRGSLGNEQFF.

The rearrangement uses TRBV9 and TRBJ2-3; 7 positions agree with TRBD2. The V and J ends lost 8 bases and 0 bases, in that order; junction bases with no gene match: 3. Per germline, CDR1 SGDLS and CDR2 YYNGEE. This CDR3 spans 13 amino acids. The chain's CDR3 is CASSRESTDTQYF. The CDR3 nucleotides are TGTGCCAGTTCGCGGGAGAGCACAGATACGCAGTATTTT. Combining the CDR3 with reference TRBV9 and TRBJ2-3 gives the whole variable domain DSGVTQTPKHLITATGQRVTLRCSPRSGDLSVYWYQQSLDQGLQFLIQYYNGEERAKGNILERFSAQQFPDLHSELNLSSLELGDSALYFCASSRESTDTQYFGPGTRLTVL.

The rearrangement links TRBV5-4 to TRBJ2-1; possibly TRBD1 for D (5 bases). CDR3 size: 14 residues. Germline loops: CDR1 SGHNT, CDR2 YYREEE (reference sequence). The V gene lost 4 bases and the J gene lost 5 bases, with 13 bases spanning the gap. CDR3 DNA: TGTGCCAGCAGCAGGGGCTTTCAGGACAATGAGCAGTTCTTC. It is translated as CASSRGFQDNEQFF.

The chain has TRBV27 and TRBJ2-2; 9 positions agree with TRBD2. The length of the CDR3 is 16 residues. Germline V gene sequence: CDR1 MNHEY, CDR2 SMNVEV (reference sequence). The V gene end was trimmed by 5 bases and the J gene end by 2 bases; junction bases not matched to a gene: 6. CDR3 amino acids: CASSPIAGVNTGELFF. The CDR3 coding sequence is TGTGCCAGCAGTCCCATAGCGGGGGTTAACACCGGGGAGCTGTTTTTT.

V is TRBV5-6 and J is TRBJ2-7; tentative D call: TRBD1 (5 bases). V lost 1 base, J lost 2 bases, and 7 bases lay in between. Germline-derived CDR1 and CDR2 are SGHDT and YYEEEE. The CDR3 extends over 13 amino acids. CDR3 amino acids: CASSLLQAYEQYF. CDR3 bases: TGTGCCAGCAGCTTGTTACAGGCCTACGAGCAGTACTTC.

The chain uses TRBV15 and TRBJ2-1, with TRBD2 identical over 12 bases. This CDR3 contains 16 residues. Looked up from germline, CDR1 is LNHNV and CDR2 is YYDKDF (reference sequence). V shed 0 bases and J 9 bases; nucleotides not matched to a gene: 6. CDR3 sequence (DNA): TGTGCCACCAGCAGAGATTCTAGCGGGGGGGCTTTTGAGCAGTTCTTC. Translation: CATSRDSSGGAFEQFF.

DNA for the CDR3: TGTGCCAGCAGTGCCGGGACAGGAGACAATCAGCCCCAGCATTTT. Its protein product is CASSAGTGDNQPQHF. The genes are TRBV9 and TRBJ1-5; 8 positions agree with TRBD1. Germline CDR1 is SGDLS and CDR2 is YYNGEE. The CDR3 is 15 residues long. V lost 5 bases to trimming and J lost 3 bases; unmatched junction nucleotides: 7. The full variable domain, completed using reference TRBV9 and TRBJ1-5, is DSGVTQTPKHLITATGQRVTLRCSPRSGDLSVYWYQQSLDQGLQFLIQYYNGEERAKGNILERFSAQQFPDLHSELNLSSLELGDSALYFCASSAGTGDNQPQHFGDGTRLSIL.

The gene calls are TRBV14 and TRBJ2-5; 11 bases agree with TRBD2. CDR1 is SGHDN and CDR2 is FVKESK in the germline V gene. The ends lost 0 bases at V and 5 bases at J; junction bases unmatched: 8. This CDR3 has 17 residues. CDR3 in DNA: TGTGCCAGCAGCCAAGATACTAGCGGGGGTGCTTTTGAGACCCAGTACTTC. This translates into CASSQDTSGGAFETQYF.

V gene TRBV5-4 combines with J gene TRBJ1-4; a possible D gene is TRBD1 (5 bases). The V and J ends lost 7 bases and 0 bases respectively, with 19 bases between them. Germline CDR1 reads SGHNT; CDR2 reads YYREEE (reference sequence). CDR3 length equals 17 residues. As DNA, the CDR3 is TGTGCCAGCTCGGCCGGGACTTCCCTTGCAACTAATGAAAAACTGTTTTTT. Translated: CASSAGTSLATNEKLFF.

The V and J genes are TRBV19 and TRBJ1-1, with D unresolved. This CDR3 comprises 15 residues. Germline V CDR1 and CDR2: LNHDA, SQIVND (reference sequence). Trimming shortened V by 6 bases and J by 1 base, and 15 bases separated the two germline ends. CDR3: CASRRLGSRNTEAFF. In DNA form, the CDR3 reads TGTGCCAGTAGAAGATTGGGGAGCAGGAACACTGAAGCTTTCTTT.

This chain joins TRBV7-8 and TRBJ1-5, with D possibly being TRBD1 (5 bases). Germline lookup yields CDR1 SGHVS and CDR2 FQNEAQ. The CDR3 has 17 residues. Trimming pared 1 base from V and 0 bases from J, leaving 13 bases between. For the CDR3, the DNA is TGTGCCAGCAGCTTAGAGGGCCCGGGGGATAGCAATCAGCCCCAGCATTTT. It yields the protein CASSLEGPGDSNQPQHF.

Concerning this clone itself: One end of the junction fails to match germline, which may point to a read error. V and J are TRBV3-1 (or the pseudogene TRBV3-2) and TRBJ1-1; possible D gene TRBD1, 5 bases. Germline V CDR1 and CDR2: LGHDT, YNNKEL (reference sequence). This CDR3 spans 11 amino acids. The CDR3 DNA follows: TGTGCCAGCAGCCAACAGGGCCCGCGTACCTTT. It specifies CASSQQGPRTF.

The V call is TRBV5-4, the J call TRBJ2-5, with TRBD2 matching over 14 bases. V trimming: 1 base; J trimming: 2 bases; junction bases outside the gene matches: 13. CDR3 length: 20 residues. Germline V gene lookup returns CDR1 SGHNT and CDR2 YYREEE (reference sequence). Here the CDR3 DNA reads TGTGCCAGCAGCTTGCCGATTGGTCGGAGGACTAGCGGGGGGCAAGAGACCCAGTACTTC. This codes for CASSLPIGRRTSGGQETQYF.

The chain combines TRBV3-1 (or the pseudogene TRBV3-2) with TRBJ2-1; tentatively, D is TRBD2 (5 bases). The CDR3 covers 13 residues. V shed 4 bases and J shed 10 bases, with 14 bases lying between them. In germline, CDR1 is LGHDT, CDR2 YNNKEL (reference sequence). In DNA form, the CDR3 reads TGTGCCAGCAGCCCCTTGGGAGCCCGCGAGCAGTTCTTC. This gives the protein CASSPLGAREQFF.